This TCR beta chain was profiled in a study of T cells after yellow fever vaccination. Study overall: Preparation of fractions with low cell numbers was performed using SMART-Seq v4 Ultra Low Input. Findings and caveats of the study: A large majority of primary-vaccination clones showed up again after the booster (roughly 95% CD4, around 90% CD8). The study found a weaker secondary response that peaked faster, day 5 versus 15.

TCRdb analysed the 5' RACE reads with MiXCR anew, one entry per CDR3 protein. The data contain about 320,000 distinct CDR3 sequences, around 7% of them singletons. Trimming removed 1 base at V and 6 bases at J, with 9 bases between. The CDR3 length is 13 residues. Per the germline V gene, CDR1 is SEHNR and CDR2 is FQNEAQ (reference sequence). This clonotype was recorded at least ten times. The antigen is undetermined. Sequences were derived from PBMCs, sampled roughly 45 days after the first yellow fever vaccination. The chain joins TRBV7-9 to TRBJ1-1; D unresolved. The source is a man younger than 30 who received the YFV17D yellow fever vaccine. The CDR3 coding sequence is TGTGCCAGCAGCTTAGATTGGGGTCCTGAAGCTTTCTTT. Translated: CASSLDWGPEAFF.